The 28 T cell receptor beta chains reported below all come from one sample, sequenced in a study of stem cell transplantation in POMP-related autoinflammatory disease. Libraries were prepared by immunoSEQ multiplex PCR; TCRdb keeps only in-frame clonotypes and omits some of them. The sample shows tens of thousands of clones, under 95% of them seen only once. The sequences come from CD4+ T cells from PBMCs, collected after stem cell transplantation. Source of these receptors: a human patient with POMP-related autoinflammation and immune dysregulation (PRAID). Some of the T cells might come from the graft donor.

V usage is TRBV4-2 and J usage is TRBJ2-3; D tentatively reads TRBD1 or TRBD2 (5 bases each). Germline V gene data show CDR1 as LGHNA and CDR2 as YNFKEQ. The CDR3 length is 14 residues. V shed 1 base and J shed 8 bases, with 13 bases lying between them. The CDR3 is CASSQGAARGTQYF. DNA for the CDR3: TGTGCCAGCAGCCAAGGGGCGGCGAGGGGTACGCAGTATTTT.

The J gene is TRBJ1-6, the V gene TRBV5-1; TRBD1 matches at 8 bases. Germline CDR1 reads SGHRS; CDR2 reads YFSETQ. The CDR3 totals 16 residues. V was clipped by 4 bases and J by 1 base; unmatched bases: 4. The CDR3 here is CASSLTGESYNSPLHF. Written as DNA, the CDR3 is TGCGCCAGCAGCCTGACAGGGGAGTCCTATAATTCACCCCTCCACTTT.

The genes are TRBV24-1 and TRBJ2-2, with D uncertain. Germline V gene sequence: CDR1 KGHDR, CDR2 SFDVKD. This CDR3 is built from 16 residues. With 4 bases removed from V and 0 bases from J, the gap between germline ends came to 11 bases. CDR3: CATSDPGPSNTGELFF. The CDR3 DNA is TGTGCCACCAGTGACCCCGGCCCCTCGAACACCGGGGAGCTGTTTTTT.

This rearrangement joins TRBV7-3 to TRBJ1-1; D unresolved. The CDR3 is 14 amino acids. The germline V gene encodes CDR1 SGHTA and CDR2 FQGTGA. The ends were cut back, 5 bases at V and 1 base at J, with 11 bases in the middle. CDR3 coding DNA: TGTGCCAGCAGCCCCAGCGGTACGAACACTGAAGCTTTCTTT. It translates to CASSPSGTNTEAFF.

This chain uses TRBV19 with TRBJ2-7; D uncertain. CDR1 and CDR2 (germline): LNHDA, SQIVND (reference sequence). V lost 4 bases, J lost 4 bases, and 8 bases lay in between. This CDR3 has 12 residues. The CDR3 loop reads CASSSGFYEQYF. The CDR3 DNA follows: TGTGCCAGTAGTAGCGGTTTTTACGAGCAGTACTTC. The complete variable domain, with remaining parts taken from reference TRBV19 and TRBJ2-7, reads DGGITQSPKYLFRKEGQNVTLSCEQNLNHDAMYWYRQDPGQGLRLIYYSQIVNDFQKGDIAEGYSVSREKKESFPLTVTSAQKNPTAFYLCASSSGFYEQYFGPGTRLTVT.

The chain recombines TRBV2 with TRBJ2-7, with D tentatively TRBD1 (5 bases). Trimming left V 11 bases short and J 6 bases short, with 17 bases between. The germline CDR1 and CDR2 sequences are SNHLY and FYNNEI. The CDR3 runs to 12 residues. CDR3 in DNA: TGTGCCTCAATGCAGCAGGGTCCCGAGCAGTACTTC. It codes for CASMQQGPEQYF.

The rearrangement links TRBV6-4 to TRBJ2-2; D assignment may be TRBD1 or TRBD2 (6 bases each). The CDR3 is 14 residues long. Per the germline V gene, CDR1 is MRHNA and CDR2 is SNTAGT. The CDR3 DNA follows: TGTGCTACCCGGGGGCAGGGAGACACCGGGGAGCTGTTTTTT. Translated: CATRGQGDTGELFF.

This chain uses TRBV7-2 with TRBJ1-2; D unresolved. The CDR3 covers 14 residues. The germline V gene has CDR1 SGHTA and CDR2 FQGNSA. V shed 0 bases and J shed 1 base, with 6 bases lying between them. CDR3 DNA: TGTGCCAGCAGCTTAGCGCAGGTTAACTATGGCTACACCTTC. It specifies CASSLAQVNYGYTF. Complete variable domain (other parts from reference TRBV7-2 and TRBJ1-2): GAGVSQSPSNKVTEKGKDVELRCDPISGHTALYWYRQSLGQGLEFLIYFQGNSAPDKSGLPSDRFSAERTGGSVSTLTIQRTQQEDSAVYLCASSLAQVNYGYTFGSGTRLTVV.

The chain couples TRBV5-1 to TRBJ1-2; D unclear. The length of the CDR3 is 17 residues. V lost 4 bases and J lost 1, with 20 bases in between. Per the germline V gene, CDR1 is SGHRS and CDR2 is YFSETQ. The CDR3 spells CASSPGGVGYINYGYTF. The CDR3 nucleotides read TGCGCCAGCAGCCCTGGTGGGGTCGGGTACATTAACTATGGCTACACCTTC.

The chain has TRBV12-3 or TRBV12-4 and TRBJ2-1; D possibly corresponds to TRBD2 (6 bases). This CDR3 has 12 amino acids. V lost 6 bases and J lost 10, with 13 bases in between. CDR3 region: CASRQDGGEQFF. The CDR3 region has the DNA TGTGCCAGCAGACAAGACGGGGGAGAGCAGTTCTTC.

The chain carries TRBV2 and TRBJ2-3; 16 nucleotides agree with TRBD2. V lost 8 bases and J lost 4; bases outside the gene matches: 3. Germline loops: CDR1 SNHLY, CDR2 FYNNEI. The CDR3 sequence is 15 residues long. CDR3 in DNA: TGTGCCAGCGCCGGGACTAGCGGGGGGGCAGATACGCAGTATTTT. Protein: CASAGTSGGADTQYF.

DNA for the CDR3: TGTGCCAGCAGTGAAAGACCCCCCCTTGCAACTAATGAAAAACTGTTTTTT. Translation gives CASSERPPLATNEKLFF. This rearrangement joins TRBV2 to TRBJ1-4; unclear D gene. The V gene's germline CDR1 is SNHLY and CDR2 FYNNEI. This CDR3 is 17 amino acids long. The V end was cut by 2 bases, the J end by 0 bases, with 13 bases between.

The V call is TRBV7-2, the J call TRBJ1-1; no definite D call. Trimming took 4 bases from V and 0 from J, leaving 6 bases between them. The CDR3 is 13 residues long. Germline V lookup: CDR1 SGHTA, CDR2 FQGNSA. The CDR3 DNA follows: TGTGCCAGCAGCTCGAGATTGAACACTGAAGCTTTCTTT. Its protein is CASSSRLNTEAFF. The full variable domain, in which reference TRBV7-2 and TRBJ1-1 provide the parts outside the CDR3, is GAGVSQSPSNKVTEKGKDVELRCDPISGHTALYWYRQSLGQGLEFLIYFQGNSAPDKSGLPSDRFSAERTGGSVSTLTIQRTQQEDSAVYLCASSSRLNTEAFFGQGTRLTVV.

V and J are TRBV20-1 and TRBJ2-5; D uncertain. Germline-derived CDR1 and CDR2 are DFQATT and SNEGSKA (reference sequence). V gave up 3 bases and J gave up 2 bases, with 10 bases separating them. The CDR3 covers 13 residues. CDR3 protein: CSASETPQETQYF. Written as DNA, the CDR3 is TGCAGTGCTAGTGAGACACCTCAAGAGACCCAGTACTTC.

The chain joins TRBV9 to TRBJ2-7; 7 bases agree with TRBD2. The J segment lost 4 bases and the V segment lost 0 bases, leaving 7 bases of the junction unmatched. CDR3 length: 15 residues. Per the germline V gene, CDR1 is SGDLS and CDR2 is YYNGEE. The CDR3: CASSVGAGATYEQYF. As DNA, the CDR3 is TGTGCCAGCAGCGTAGGGGCGGGAGCGACTTACGAGCAGTACTTC.

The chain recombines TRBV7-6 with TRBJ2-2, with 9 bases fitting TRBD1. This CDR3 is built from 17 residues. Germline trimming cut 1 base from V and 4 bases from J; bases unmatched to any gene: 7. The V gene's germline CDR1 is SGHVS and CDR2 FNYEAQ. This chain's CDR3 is CASSLEAGQGFTGELFF. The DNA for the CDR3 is TGTGCCAGCAGCTTAGAGGCGGGACAGGGTTTCACCGGGGAGCTGTTTTTT.

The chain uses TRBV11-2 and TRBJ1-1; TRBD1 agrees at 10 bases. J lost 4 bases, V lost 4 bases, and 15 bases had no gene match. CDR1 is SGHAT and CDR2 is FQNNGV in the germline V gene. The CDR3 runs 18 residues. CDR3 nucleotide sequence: TGTGCCAGCAGCTACCCGTCCAAGGACAGGGGGAGGAGCACTGAAGCTTTCTTT. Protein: CASSYPSKDRGRSTEAFF. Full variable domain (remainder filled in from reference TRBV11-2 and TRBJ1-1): EAGVAQSPRYKIIEKRQSVAFWCNPISGHATLYWYQQILGQGPKLLIQFQNNGVVDDSQLPKDRFSAERLKGVDSTLKIQPAKLEDSAVYLCASSYPSKDRGRSTEAFFGQGTRLTVV.

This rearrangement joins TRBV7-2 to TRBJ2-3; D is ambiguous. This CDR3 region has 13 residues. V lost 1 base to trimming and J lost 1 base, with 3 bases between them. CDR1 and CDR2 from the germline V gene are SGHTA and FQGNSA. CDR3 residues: CASSLGRTDTQYF. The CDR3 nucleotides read TGTGCCAGCAGCTTAGGCCGCACAGATACGCAGTATTTT.

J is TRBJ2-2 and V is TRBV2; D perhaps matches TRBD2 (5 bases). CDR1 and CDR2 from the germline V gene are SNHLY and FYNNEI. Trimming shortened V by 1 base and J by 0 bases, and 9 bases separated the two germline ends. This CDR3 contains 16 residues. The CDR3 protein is CASSEVGASNTGELFF. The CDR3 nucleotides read TGTGCCAGCAGTGAAGTGGGAGCCTCGAACACCGGGGAGCTGTTTTTT.

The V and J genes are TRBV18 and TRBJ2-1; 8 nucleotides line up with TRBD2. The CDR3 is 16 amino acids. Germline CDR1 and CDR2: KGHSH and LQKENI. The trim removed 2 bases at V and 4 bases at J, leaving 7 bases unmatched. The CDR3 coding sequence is TGTGCCAGCTCACCATGGCTAGCGGGCGAGTACAATGAGCAGTTCTTC. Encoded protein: CASSPWLAGEYNEQFF.

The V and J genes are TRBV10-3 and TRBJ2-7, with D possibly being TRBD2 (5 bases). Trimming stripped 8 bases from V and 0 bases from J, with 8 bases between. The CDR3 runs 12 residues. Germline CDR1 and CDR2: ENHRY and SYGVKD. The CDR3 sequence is CAISGSSYEQYF. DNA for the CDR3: TGTGCCATCTCGGGGAGCTCCTACGAGCAGTACTTC.

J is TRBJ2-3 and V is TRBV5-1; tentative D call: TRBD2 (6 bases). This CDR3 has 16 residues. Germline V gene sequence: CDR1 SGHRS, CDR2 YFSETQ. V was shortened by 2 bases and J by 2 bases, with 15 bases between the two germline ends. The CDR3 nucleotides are TGCGCCAGCAGCTTCGGGAGCACCCACCACACAGATACGCAGTATTTT. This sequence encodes CASSFGSTHHTDTQYF.

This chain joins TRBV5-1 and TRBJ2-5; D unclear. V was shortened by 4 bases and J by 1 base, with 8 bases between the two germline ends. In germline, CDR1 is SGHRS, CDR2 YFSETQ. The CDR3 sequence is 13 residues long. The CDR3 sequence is CASSIWGQETQYF. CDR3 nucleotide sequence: TGCGCCAGCAGCATCTGGGGCCAAGAGACCCAGTACTTC. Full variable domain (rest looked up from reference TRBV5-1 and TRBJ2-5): KAGVTQTPRYLIKTRGQQVTLSCSPISGHRSVSWYQQTPGQGLQFLFEYFSETQRNKGNFPGRFSGRQFSNSRSEMNVSTLELGDSALYLCASSIWGQETQYFGPGTRLLVL.

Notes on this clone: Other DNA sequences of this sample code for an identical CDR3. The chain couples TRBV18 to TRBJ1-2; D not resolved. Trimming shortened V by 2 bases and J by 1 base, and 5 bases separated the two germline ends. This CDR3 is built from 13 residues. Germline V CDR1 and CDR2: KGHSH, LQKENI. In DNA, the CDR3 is TGTGCCAGCTCACCAGGCGGTAACTATGGCTACACCTTC. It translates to CASSPGGNYGYTF.

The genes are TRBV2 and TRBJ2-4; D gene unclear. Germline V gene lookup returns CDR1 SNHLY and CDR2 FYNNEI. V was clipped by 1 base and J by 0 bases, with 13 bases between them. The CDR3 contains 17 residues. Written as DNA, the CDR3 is TGTGCCAGCAGTGAAGTAAGCCTCGGAATAGCCAAAAACATTCAGTACTTC. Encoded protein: CASSEVSLGIAKNIQYF.

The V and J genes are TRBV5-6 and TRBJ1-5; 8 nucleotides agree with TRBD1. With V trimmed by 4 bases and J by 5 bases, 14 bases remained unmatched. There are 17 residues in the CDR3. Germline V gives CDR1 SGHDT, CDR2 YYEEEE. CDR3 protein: CASSATLGQGPDQPQHF. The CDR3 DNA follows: TGTGCCAGCAGCGCAACCCTCGGACAGGGCCCGGATCAGCCCCAGCATTTT.

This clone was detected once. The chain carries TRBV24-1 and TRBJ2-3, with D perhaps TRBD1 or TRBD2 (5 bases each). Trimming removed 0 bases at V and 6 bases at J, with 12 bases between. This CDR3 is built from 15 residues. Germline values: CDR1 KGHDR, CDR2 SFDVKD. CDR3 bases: TGTGCCACCAGTGATTTGTGGGGCTCGGGGGATACGCAGTATTTT. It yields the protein CATSDLWGSGDTQYF.

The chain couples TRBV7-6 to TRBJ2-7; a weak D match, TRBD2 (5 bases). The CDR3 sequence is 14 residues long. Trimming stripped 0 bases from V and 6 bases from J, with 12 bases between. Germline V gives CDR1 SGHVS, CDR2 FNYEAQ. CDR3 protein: CASSLASPGSEQYF. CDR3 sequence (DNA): TGTGCCAGCAGCTTAGCGTCTCCGGGAAGCGAGCAGTACTTC.